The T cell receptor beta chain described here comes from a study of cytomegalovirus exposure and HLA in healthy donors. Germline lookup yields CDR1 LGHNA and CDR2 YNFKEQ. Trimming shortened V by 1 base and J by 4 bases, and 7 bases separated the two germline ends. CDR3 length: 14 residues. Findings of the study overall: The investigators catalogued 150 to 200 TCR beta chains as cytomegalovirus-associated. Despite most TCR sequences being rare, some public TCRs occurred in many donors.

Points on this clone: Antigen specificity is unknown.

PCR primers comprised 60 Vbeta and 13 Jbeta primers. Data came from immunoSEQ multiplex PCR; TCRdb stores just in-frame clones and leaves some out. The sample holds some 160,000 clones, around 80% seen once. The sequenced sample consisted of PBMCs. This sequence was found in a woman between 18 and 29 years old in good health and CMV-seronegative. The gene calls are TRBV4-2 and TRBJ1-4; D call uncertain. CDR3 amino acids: CASSQVGFNEKLFF. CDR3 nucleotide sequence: TGTGCCAGCAGCCAAGTGGGCTTTAATGAAAAACTGTTTTTT.